This is a list of T cell receptor beta chains from one sample in a study of blood T cell repertoires in COVID-19. Generated by immunoSEQ multiplex PCR, the TCRdb table keeps only in-frame clones and is missing some. The sample shows roughly 250,000 clones, around 82% of them seen only once. The sequencing input was peripheral blood. All receptors derive from a man aged 45-65 years with active or convalescent COVID-19. Both conserved end residues are part of each CDR3. D genes are given only for firm matches. Rows give clone size only sometimes, using once, few, many, or a class for an expanded clone.

. | TRBD1 | TRBV24-1 | CATSDPTGAHNEQFF
. | TRBD2 | TRBV5-6 | CASSLGTSGADTQYF
. | . | TRBV3-1/TRBV3-2 | CASSRTVTDEKLFF
. | TRBD2 | TRBV5-4 | CASSIGTSPGADTQYF
. | . | TRBV7-9 | CASSLPSSRVSGNTIYF
. | TRBD1 | TRBV2 | CASSVRDRGDEQYF
. | . | TRBV30 | CAWSHTGNTEAFF
. | TRBD2 | TRBV19 | CASSIETSGYYEQYF
. | TRBD1 | TRBV30 | CAWQHTGVGETQYF
. | TRBD1 | TRBV11-3 | CASSLDPSQGQVF
. | . | TRBV9 | CATPGGPSYNSPLHF
. | TRBD1 | TRBV7-9 | CASSLAGTGLSGANVLTF
. | . | TRBV24-1 | CATQTPTMGNEQFF
. | TRBD1 | TRBV30 | CAGGSGYPEAFF
. | . | TRBV3-1/TRBV3-2 | CASSLSKEGFGETQYF
. | . | TRBV11-2 | CASSPGASGTYNEQFF
. | . | TRBV19 | CASSSVLSPNYGYTF
. | . | TRBV5-6 | CASSLDRAHGYTF
. | . | TRBV6-5 | CASSPQGWDNEQFF
. | . | TRBV30 | CAWQGGGKDTQYF
once | . | TRBV19 | CASSIDPEGYGYTF
. | TRBD1 | TRBV6-4 | CASSPNQGQGSYGYTF
. | . | TRBV14 | CASSLQGFTDYGYTF
once | TRBD1 | TRBV5-6 | CASSEGQEPVYTF
. | . | TRBV28 | CASSLGDLFGGYTF
. | TRBD1 | TRBV5-8 | CASSLDRGRSQPQHF
. | . | TRBV5-4 | CASSLAYGGEQYF
. | TRBD1 | TRBV27 | CASRRTGGATEAFF
many | . | TRBV5-1 | CASSGTGKDGYTF
. | . | TRBV6-2/TRBV6-3 | CASSYPPRDILGPDYGYTF
. | . | TRBV28 | CASSLWRGQGNTIYF
. | . | TRBV18 | CASSPGDTEAFF
. | . | TRBV7-9 | CASSLVNKNYGYTF
few | TRBD1 | TRBV28 | CASSFPGQGRLGEQYF
. | . | TRBV10-3 | CAISEPSAGEKLFF
. | . | TRBV20-1 | CSASATGYGYTF
. | . | TRBV5-6 | CASSGDTGQKETQYF
. | . | TRBV10-2 | CASSAWANTEAFF
. | . | TRBV29-1 | CSVGGSSGNTIYF
. | TRBD1 | TRBV19 | CASSMDRVAGNTIYF
. | . | TRBV16 | CASSQWEGRRYGYTF
. | . | TRBV7-7 | CASSLVTGSYNSPLHF
. | . | TRBV5-1 | CASSLSGATEAFF
. | . | TRBV29-1 | CSVEAADYEQYF
. | . | TRBV7-2 | CASSFATGNTEAFF
. | . | TRBV7-9 | CASSLGGDAETQYF
few | . | TRBV7-2 | CASSRQITGELFF
. | . | TRBV30 | CAWSESTEAFF